This T cell receptor beta chain was sequenced for a study of human T cells and chemical hapten exposure. Each CDR3 protein is one row after TCRdb ran MiXCR on the RACE reads. This sample has about 90,000 distinct CDR3 sequences, with approximately 10% found just once. This clonotype was counted many times. As for time point: patch test 3, about 24 weeks after DPC sensitization. As for treatment: therapeutic diphenylcyclopropenone sensitization with weekly scalp DPC. The input for sequencing was whole blood, taken in connection with sensitization to the hapten diphenylcyclopropenone (DPC). This clonotype was sampled from a woman aged 25 to 39 with alopecia areata. Some clones in this sample may be carry-over from other donors' samples.

The CDR3 nucleotides are TGCAGCGTTGAAGAGACAGGGGCCGGAGATATTTATGGCTACACCTTC. Amino acids: CSVEETGAGDIYGYTF. The chain uses TRBV29-1 and TRBJ1-2; TRBD1 matches at 8 bases. Germline V gives CDR1 SQVTM, CDR2 ANQGSEA. V was clipped by 0 bases and J by 5 bases; unmatched bases: 11. The CDR3 is 16 amino acids.